These 29 T cell receptor beta chains were sequenced from one sample in a study of blood T cell repertoires in COVID-19 (TCRdb year 2020). Preparation of the library involved the immunoSEQ multiplex PCR assay. TCRdb stores this immuneACCESS table with in-frame sequences only. Part of the clones is absent; in the studies checked, under half of the shortfall reflects unresolved V genes, and no reason is known for the rest. The sample table contains 150,000 to 200,000 clones; only one count was recorded for about 90% of them. The top ten hold 0.75% to 0.9% of the sample. Source material: peripheral blood. All receptors come from a woman aged 70-85 years with acute or convalescent COVID-19.

The chain links TRBV11-3 to TRBJ2-7; the match to TRBD1 covers 8 bases. J lost 4 bases, V lost 4 bases, and 6 bases had no gene match. CDR1 is SGHNT, CDR2 YENEEA, per germline. The CDR3 is 14 amino acids. As DNA, the CDR3 is TGTGCCAGCAGCTCTCGGACAGGGATTTACGAGCAGTACTTC. It translates to CASSSRTGIYEQYF.

The chain is built from TRBV11-2 and TRBJ2-5, with a weak D call TRBD1 (7 bases). The germline V gene encodes CDR1 SGHAT and CDR2 FQNNGV. Deletions cut 6 bases from V and 5 bases from J, with 16 bases between. This CDR3 region has 14 residues. The CDR3 protein is CASSLDRAGETQYF. The CDR3 nucleotides read TGTGCCAGCAGTCTCGACAGGGCGGGGGAGACCCAGTACTTC.

The CDR3 nucleotides read TGTGCCAGCAGCTTTCGAGTTAAGAGGAGCTCCTACGAGCAGTACTTC. The encoded protein is CASSFRVKRSSYEQYF. The V call is TRBV11-2, the J call TRBJ2-7; D gene unclear. This CDR3 is built from 16 residues. The ends were cut back, 3 bases at V and 0 bases at J, with 15 bases in the middle. CDR1 is SGHAT, CDR2 FQNNGV, per germline. Combining the CDR3 with reference TRBV11-2 and TRBJ2-7 gives the whole variable domain EAGVAQSPRYKIIEKRQSVAFWCNPISGHATLYWYQQILGQGPKLLIQFQNNGVVDDSQLPKDRFSAERLKGVDSTLKIQPAKLEDSAVYLCASSFRVKRSSYEQYFGPGTRLTVT.

V gene TRBV10-2 combines with J gene TRBJ2-1; the match to TRBD2 covers 8 bases. Germline loops: CDR1 WSHSY, CDR2 SAAADI. V shed 4 bases, J shed 5 bases, and the junction held 4 bases outside the gene matches. CDR3 length: 14 amino acids. Here the CDR3 reads CASSVAGGNNEQFF. The CDR3 coding sequence is TGCGCCAGCAGTGTCGCGGGAGGAAACAATGAGCAGTTCTTC.

For the CDR3, the DNA is TGTGCCAGCTCACCTCCTAGGGGATCGGATACGCAGTATTTT. This translates into CASSPPRGSDTQYF. The chain is built from TRBV18 and TRBJ2-3, with D possibly being TRBD1 (5 bases). This CDR3 has 14 residues. Germline V gene data show CDR1 as KGHSH and CDR2 as LQKENI. The V end was cut by 3 bases, the J end by 6 bases, with 13 bases between.

V is TRBV19 and J is TRBJ1-1; a weak D match, TRBD1 (5 bases). The CDR3 contains 14 residues. V lost 4 bases, J lost 14 bases, and 23 bases lay in between. CDR1 LNHDA and CDR2 SQIVND come from the germline V gene (reference sequence). In DNA form, the CDR3 reads TGTGCCAGTAGTAAGAGTCGGGGGGGACTCTCTTTCTTCTTT. It codes for CASSKSRGGLSFFF.

The V call is TRBV27, the J call TRBJ2-5; 8 bases line up with TRBD2. The CDR3 has 14 amino acids. J gave up 4 bases and V 6 bases, and 7 bases lay outside the gene matches. CDR1 and CDR2 (germline): MNHEY, SMNVEV (reference sequence). The CDR3 here is CASRLAGMAETQYF. DNA for the CDR3: TGTGCCAGCAGATTAGCGGGAATGGCAGAGACCCAGTACTTC.

This chain connects TRBV5-4 to TRBJ2-2; 10 bases agree with TRBD2. Germline trimming cut 6 bases from V and 6 bases from J; bases unmatched to any gene: 8. CDR1 and CDR2 from the germline V gene are SGHNT and YYREEE (reference sequence). The CDR3 is 15 residues long. CDR3 nucleotide sequence: TGTGCCAGCAAACCGGAAGCGGGGGGGCCCGGGGAGCTGTTTTTT. Encoded protein: CASKPEAGGPGELFF.

The V call is TRBV15, the J call TRBJ2-7; 9 positions agree with TRBD1. The CDR3 extends over 15 amino acids. Trimming cost V 7 bases and J 0 bases; bases outside gene matches: 7. Per the germline V gene, CDR1 is LNHNV and CDR2 is YYDKDF (reference sequence). Here the CDR3 reads CATNDIQGASYEQYF. As DNA, the CDR3 is TGTGCCACCAACGACATACAGGGGGCCTCCTACGAGCAGTACTTC.

The V call is TRBV27, the J call TRBJ2-3; 10 nucleotides agree with TRBD2. The ends lost 4 bases at V and 3 bases at J; junction bases unmatched: 7. The CDR3 consists of 16 residues. The germline V gene has CDR1 MNHEY and CDR2 SMNVEV (reference sequence). The CDR3 nucleotides read TGTGCCAGCAGTTCACTAGCGGGACTAGGGACAGATACGCAGTATTTT. Amino acids: CASSSLAGLGTDTQYF.

The genes are TRBV27 and TRBJ1-2; D is unclear. CDR1 is MNHEY and CDR2 is SMNVEV in the germline V gene (reference sequence). Trimming took 5 bases from V and 7 from J, leaving 14 bases between them. The CDR3 has 13 residues. In DNA, the CDR3 is TGTGCCAGCAGTCCCCAAACGACTCGTGGCTACACCTTC. This encodes CASSPQTTRGYTF.

This chain joins TRBV15 and TRBJ1-2, with D tentatively TRBD1 (6 bases). There are 15 residues in the CDR3. Germline CDR1 is LNHNV and CDR2 is YYDKDF (reference sequence). V was pared by 0 bases and J by 2 bases, with 10 bases between. CDR3 sequence reads: CATSRDVDRNYGYTF. Here the CDR3 DNA reads TGTGCCACCAGCAGAGATGTCGACAGGAACTATGGCTACACCTTC.

The chain carries TRBV3-1 (or the pseudogene TRBV3-2) and TRBJ2-3, with a weak D call TRBD2 (6 bases). Germline V gene sequence: CDR1 LGHDT, CDR2 YNNKEL (reference sequence). This CDR3 is built from 16 residues. V lost 0 bases, J lost 0 bases, and 10 bases lay in between. The DNA for the CDR3 is TGTGCCAGCAGCCAAGATCTAGCGCGGAGCACAGATACGCAGTATTTT. It specifies CASSQDLARSTDTQYF.

The chain uses TRBV10-3 and TRBJ2-1; D is possibly TRBD1 (6 bases). The CDR3 spans 13 residues. V was cut by 5 bases and J by 10 bases, with 15 bases left in between. CDR1 is ENHRY, CDR2 SYGVKD, per germline. The chain's CDR3 is CAISPSGVWEQFF. The CDR3, as DNA: TGTGCCATCAGTCCGTCAGGGGTTTGGGAGCAGTTCTTC.

The rearrangement joins TRBV28 to TRBJ2-7; D is perhaps TRBD2 (5 bases). CDR1 and CDR2 from the germline V gene are MDHEN and SYDVKM. This CDR3 region has 15 residues. V was clipped by 4 bases and J by 3 bases, with 16 bases between them. The CDR3 spells CASSSIREGVYEQYF. CDR3 bases: TGTGCCAGCAGTTCAATCCGTGAGGGAGTCTACGAGCAGTACTTC.

V and J are TRBV5-1 and TRBJ2-1, with TRBD2 matching 9 bases. The CDR3 covers 16 residues. Germline V CDR1 and CDR2: SGHRS, YFSETQ. V was pared by 0 bases and J by 7 bases, with 8 bases of the junction left unmatched. The CDR3 DNA reads TGCGCCAGCAGCTTGGAGGCGGGAGGGCCCTGGAATGAGCAGTTCTTC. As protein: CASSLEAGGPWNEQFF.

The rearrangement links TRBV4-3 to TRBJ1-3; possibly TRBD1 for D (5 bases). Deletions cut 2 bases from V and 3 bases from J, with 14 bases between. Germline V gives CDR1 LGHNA, CDR2 YSLEER. The CDR3 is made up of 16 amino acids. Here the CDR3 reads CASSQLPGGSGNTIYF. CDR3 DNA sequence: TGCGCCAGCAGCCAACTCCCGGGGGGGAGTGGAAACACCATATATTTT.

This chain uses TRBV28 with TRBJ1-1; 9 nucleotides agree with TRBD1. Germline V gives CDR1 MDHEN, CDR2 SYDVKM. CDR3 length equals 16 residues. V lost 8 bases to trimming and J lost 9 bases; unmatched junction nucleotides: 19. The DNA of the CDR3 is TGTGCCAGCTCCTTATCCGCCGGGACAGGGTTTAGGCAAGCTTTCTTT. It encodes CASSLSAGTGFRQAFF. Variable domain in full (rest from reference TRBV28 and TRBJ1-1): DVKVTQSSRYLVKRTGEKVFLECVQDMDHENMFWYRQDPGLGLRLIYFSYDVKMKEKGDIPEGYSVSREKKERFSLILESASTNQTSMYLCASSLSAGTGFRQAFFGQGTRLTVV.

The gene calls are TRBV19 and TRBJ1-4; 9 bases are shared with TRBD1. With 7 bases clipped from V and 8 bases from J, the junction kept 11 bases outside the gene matches. The CDR3 consists of 15 residues. Germline assignment: CDR1 LNHDA and CDR2 SQIVND (reference sequence). The CDR3 coding sequence is TGTGCCAGTACTCAGAACAGGGGGCGAACGGAAAAACTGTTTTTT. This sequence encodes CASTQNRGRTEKLFF.

As concerns this clone: In the same sample, other DNA sequences code for this CDR3. The chain couples TRBV6-5 to TRBJ1-3; tentative D call: TRBD1 (5 bases). The CDR3 runs 15 residues. V was trimmed by 2 bases and J by 1 base, leaving 9 bases between them. Germline loops: CDR1 MNHEY, CDR2 SVGAGI. The CDR3 loop is CASSYGGGSGNTIYF. CDR3 nucleotides: TGTGCCAGCAGTTACGGGGGGGGTTCTGGAAACACCATATATTTT.

The sample holds one count of this clone. The chain uses TRBV7-2 and TRBJ2-2, with D maybe TRBD2 (5 bases). Germline V CDR1 and CDR2: SGHTA, FQGNSA. The CDR3 spans 15 residues. Trimming removed 5 bases from V and 2 bases from J, with 12 bases in between. For the CDR3, the DNA is TGTGCCAGCAGCGCCGGACTCTTCAACACCGGGGAGCTGTTTTTT. It yields the protein CASSAGLFNTGELFF.

The genes are TRBV3-1 (or the pseudogene TRBV3-2) and TRBJ2-2, with D hard to call. The CDR3 consists of 14 residues. V was pared by 4 bases and J by 1 base, with 7 bases between. The germline CDR1 and CDR2 sequences are LGHDT and YNNKEL (reference sequence). The CDR3 DNA is TGTGCCAGCAGCCTTTCAGGGAACACCGGGGAGCTGTTTTTT. Protein: CASSLSGNTGELFF.

This chain uses TRBV27 with TRBJ1-1, with 9 bases fitting TRBD1. CDR1 is MNHEY and CDR2 is SMNVEV in the germline V gene (reference sequence). CDR3 length: 14 residues. V lost 6 bases and J lost 10; bases outside the gene matches: 12. CDR3 sequence: CASSPGQGFIRAFF. Here the CDR3 DNA reads TGTGCCAGCAGCCCGGGACAGGGCTTCATTAGAGCTTTCTTT.

The chain employs TRBV6-5 and TRBJ1-3, with 8 bases aligning to TRBD1. Germline V lookup: CDR1 MNHEY, CDR2 SVGAGI. This CDR3 comprises 12 residues. With 6 bases clipped from V and 7 bases from J, the junction kept 2 bases outside the gene matches. In nucleotides, the CDR3 is TGTGCCAGCAGCCAGGGGGCGAACACCATATATTTT. Its translation is CASSQGANTIYF.

The chain couples TRBV27 to TRBJ1-1; the D is unclear. CDR1 is MNHEY and CDR2 is SMNVEV in the germline V gene (reference sequence). The CDR3 covers 14 residues. With 2 bases removed from V and 8 bases from J, the gap between germline ends came to 15 bases. CDR3 bases: TGTGCCAGCAGTTTAGGTCGCGGCAGTCCAGAAGCTTTCTTT. Protein: CASSLGRGSPEAFF.

This rearrangement joins TRBV6-2 or TRBV6-3 to TRBJ2-3; 15 nucleotides align to TRBD2. This CDR3 has 16 residues. Germline V gene data show CDR1 as MNHEY and CDR2 as SVGEGT. V shed 3 bases, J shed 5 bases, and the junction held 3 bases outside the gene matches. The CDR3 region is CASSYGLAGGGDTQYF. The CDR3 DNA is TGTGCCAGCAGTTATGGACTAGCGGGAGGGGGAGATACGCAGTATTTT.

The CDR3 loop reads CASSRPSGGFSYEQYF. The CDR3, as DNA: TGTGCCAGCAGCCGCCCTAGCGGAGGCTTCTCCTACGAGCAGTACTTC. The chain links TRBV5-5 to TRBJ2-7; 7 nucleotides match TRBD2. The J segment lost 0 bases and the V segment lost 4 bases, leaving 10 bases of the junction unmatched. The CDR3 consists of 16 residues. Germline V gene lookup returns CDR1 SGHKS and CDR2 YYEKEE (reference sequence).

The chain couples TRBV18 to TRBJ2-7; tentatively, D is TRBD2 (6 bases). The ends were cut back, 8 bases at V and 5 bases at J, with 16 bases in the middle. The CDR3 consists of 13 residues. Germline loops: CDR1 KGHSH, CDR2 LQKENI. CDR3 protein: CASRLGTGDEQYF. CDR3 coding DNA: TGTGCCAGCCGGTTGGGGACTGGGGACGAGCAGTACTTC.

The chain links TRBV7-9 to TRBJ2-7; 9 bases agree with TRBD2. The CDR3 spans 16 residues. V lost 5 bases and J lost 1; bases outside the gene matches: 9. Germline CDR1 reads SEHNR; CDR2 reads FQNEAQ (reference sequence). The CDR3 is CASSGKTSGSSYEQYF. Written as DNA, the CDR3 is TGTGCCAGCAGCGGAAAGACTAGCGGTAGTTCCTACGAGCAGTACTTC.